The source of this T cell receptor (beta chain) is a study of identical twins. Trimming cost V 2 bases and J 2 bases, with 17 bases left between them. This CDR3 spans 17 amino acids. Germline V CDR1 and CDR2: SGHTA, FQGTGA. Many counts were recorded for this clonotype. TCRdb ran MiXCR on the 5' RACE reads and lists one entry per CDR3 protein. The repertoire holds just under 650,000 distinct CDR3 sequences, with just over 7% as singletons. The same specimen was also included in a second study, on yellow fever vaccine responses in identical twins.

The source of this sequence is a woman under 30 in good health. The sequenced material came from PBMCs. The chain has TRBV7-3 and TRBJ2-3; D may be TRBD1 (6 bases). CDR3 protein: CASSLDSTGQNTDTQYF. The CDR3, as DNA: TGTGCCAGCAGCTTAGATTCGACAGGCCAAAACACAGATACGCAGTATTTT.